These T cell receptor beta chains were read from a single sample in a study of shared clonotypes between healthy human individuals. Produced via immunoSEQ multiplex PCR; TCRdb's table is partial and in-frame only. The table records 2 million to 3 million clones, roughly nine tenths of them present only once. Sequencing was done on a sample of naive CD4+ T cells sorted from blood. Receptor source: a man aged 18 to 29 in good health. CDR3s include the opening cysteine and the closing phenylalanine or tryptophan.

>TRBJ2-5|11|TRBV19
CASSLQETQYF
>TRBJ2-1|16|TRBV5-4
CASTQGGGQSYNEQFF
>TRBJ2-1|15|TRBV7-2
CASSSRTGGGNEQFF
>TRBJ1-6|16|TRBV2
CASSERAAGANSPLHF
>TRBJ2-7|15|TRBV23-1
CASSPLSLGGNEQYF
>NA|15|TRBV5-6
CASSFLRTGDYEQYF
>TRBJ2-6|17|TRBV27
CASSFGAAALAANVLTF
>TRBJ1-1|14|TRBV7-9
CASSLGGSDTEAFF
>TRBJ2-5|13|TRBV9
CASSVGFQETQYF
>TRBJ2-1|15|TRBV9
CASSLAGTPYNEQFF
>TRBJ1-2|13|TRBV11-2
CASGGGTNYGYTF
>TRBJ2-7|14|TRBV5-1
CASSSSTGAGEQYF
>TRBJ2-1|12|TRBV30
CAWKTSRGEQFF
>TRBJ2-5|13|TRBV2
CASSRLAQETQYF
>TRBJ1-5|14|TRBV18
CASSPPGENQPQHF
>TRBJ1-4|16|TRBV21-1
CASTTPDRVLQEKLFF
>TRBJ2-5|18|TRBV11-2
CASSLVFSLAGAGETQYF
>TRBJ1-5|14|TRBV4-3
CASSQDAGNQPQHF